This entry lists 28 T cell receptor beta chains sequenced from one sample in a study of T cell changes during pregnancy in multiple sclerosis. Profiling relied on immunoSEQ multiplex PCR, and the TCRdb table lists in-frame clones only, not all of them. The repertoire includes tens of thousands of clones, roughly 93% of them detected once, and 2.5% sits in the top ten. Sequencing used peripheral blood, obtained in the third trimester of pregnancy. All receptors derive from a female donor with multiple sclerosis, enrolled in a pregnancy study.

J is TRBJ1-3 and V is TRBV11-2; D is uncertain. The V and J ends lost 5 bases and 1 base respectively, with 9 bases between them. This CDR3 has 14 amino acids. The germline CDR1 and CDR2 sequences are SGHAT and FQNNGV. The CDR3 loop is CASSLTESGNTIYF. CDR3 coding DNA: TGTGCCAGCAGCCTAACAGAATCTGGAAACACCATATATTTT.

The V call is TRBV4-2, the J call TRBJ2-3; 10 bases agree with TRBD2. Losses at the gene ends were 1 base for V and 2 bases for J; bases not matched to a gene: 15. Germline CDR1 is LGHNA and CDR2 is YNFKEQ. The CDR3 has 20 residues. The CDR3 sequence: CASSQAGASRGLAATDTQYF. CDR3 nucleotides: TGTGCCAGCAGCCAAGCTGGGGCCTCCCGTGGACTAGCGGCCACAGATACGCAGTATTTT.

This rearrangement joins TRBV5-8 to TRBJ2-7; 10 nucleotides line up with TRBD1. V was pared by 2 bases and J by 7 bases, with 6 bases of the junction left unmatched. The CDR3 consists of 14 residues. From germline, CDR1 is SGHTS and CDR2 YDEGEE. The CDR3 nucleotides read TGTGCCAGCAGCTTTGGGACAGGGGCGGGTGAGCAGTACTTC. Protein product: CASSFGTGAGEQYF.

The chain employs TRBV29-1 and TRBJ2-7; 8 nucleotides align to TRBD1. J was trimmed by 2 bases and V by 6 bases; bases with no gene match: 9. The CDR3 has 14 amino acids. The V gene's germline CDR1 is SQVTM and CDR2 ANQGSEA. The CDR3 protein is CSVSRDRLTYEQYF. The CDR3 DNA sequence: TGCAGCGTCTCCCGGGACAGGCTAACCTACGAGCAGTACTTC.

The chain employs TRBV5-6 and TRBJ1-6; TRBD1 aligns across 9 bases. This CDR3 has 14 amino acids. V was pared by 4 bases and J by 10 bases, with 6 bases of the junction left unmatched. CDR1 is SGHDT, CDR2 YYEEEE, per germline. For the CDR3, the DNA is TGTGCCAGCAGCACTACAGGGGGCGGATCACCCCTCCACTTT. Protein product: CASSTTGGGSPLHF. The full variable domain, its missing parts supplied by reference TRBV5-6 and TRBJ1-6, is DAGVTQSPTHLIKTRGQQVTLRCSPKSGHDTVSWYQQALGQGPQFIFQYYEEEERQRGNFPDRFSGHQFPNYSSELNVNALLLGDSALYLCASSTTGGGSPLHFGNGTRLTVT.

This clone was counted between two and nine times. The chain links TRBV25-1 to TRBJ1-6; D gene unclear. V dropped 6 bases and J dropped 9 bases, with 6 bases sitting between them. There are 11 residues in the CDR3. The germline gives CDR1 MGHDK, CDR2 SYGVNS. This CDR3 is CASSRGSPLHF. The CDR3 DNA reads TGTGCCAGCAGCCGGGGTTCACCCCTCCACTTT.

The V and J genes are TRBV19 and TRBJ2-7; D remains ambiguous. CDR3 length equals 13 residues. V lost 5 bases and J 4 bases, leaving 12 bases between the germline ends. Germline CDR1 reads LNHDA; CDR2 reads SQIVND (reference sequence). The CDR3 reads CASSLLADYEQYF. In DNA, the CDR3 is TGTGCCAGTAGTCTCCTCGCGGATTACGAGCAGTACTTC.

J is TRBJ1-2 and V is TRBV10-3; 9 bases line up with TRBD1. V gave up 7 bases and J gave up 2 bases; unmatched junction bases: 14. The CDR3 length is 17 residues. Germline CDR1 ENHRY, CDR2 SYGVKD. CDR3: CAITQGLTDRGNYGYTF. For the CDR3, the DNA is TGTGCCATCACACAGGGCCTAACGGACAGGGGAAACTATGGCTACACCTTC.

The CDR3 is CASSYGTESSYEQYF. The CDR3 region has the DNA TGTGCCAGCAGTTACGGTACGGAGAGCTCCTACGAGCAGTACTTC. The V and J genes are TRBV6-5 and TRBJ2-7; D unclear. The CDR3 covers 15 residues. The germline V gene has CDR1 MNHEY and CDR2 SVGAGI. The ends were cut back, 2 bases at V and 0 bases at J, with 11 bases in the middle.

The V and J genes are TRBV11-2 and TRBJ2-5, with D possibly TRBD2 on 5 matching bases. Trimming stripped 6 bases from V and 6 bases from J, with 23 bases between. Germline V lookup: CDR1 SGHAT, CDR2 FQNNGV. The CDR3 contains 16 residues. For the CDR3, the DNA is TGTGCCAGCAGTTACTCTCGAGGGCCCCGAGGAAAGACCCAGTACTTC. Its protein is CASSYSRGPRGKTQYF.

CDR3 protein: CASSPSSGQGIGEQYF. CDR3 sequence (DNA): TGTGCCAGCAGCCCTAGCTCCGGACAGGGCATCGGCGAGCAGTACTTC. The chain recombines TRBV7-9 with TRBJ2-7; TRBD1 matches at 8 bases. This CDR3 has 16 amino acids. CDR1 is SEHNR and CDR2 is FQNEAQ in the germline V gene (reference sequence). V gave up 5 bases and J gave up 6 bases; unmatched junction bases: 15.

The chain joins TRBV7-8 to TRBJ2-7, with D maybe TRBD2 (7 bases). Germline V lookup: CDR1 SGHVS, CDR2 FQNEAQ. This CDR3 contains 15 residues. Trimming stripped 4 bases from V and 2 bases from J, with 15 bases between. The chain's CDR3 is CASSSLGGRTYEQYF. CDR3 nucleotides: TGTGCCAGCAGCTCATTGGGGGGGCGGACCTACGAGCAGTACTTC. Full variable domain (rest looked up from reference TRBV7-8 and TRBJ2-7): GAGVSQSPRYKVAKRGQDVALRCDPISGHVSLFWYQQALGQGPEFLTYFQNEAQLDKSGLPSDRFFAERPEGSVSTLKIQRTQQEDSAVYLCASSSLGGRTYEQYFGPGTRLTVT.

The rearrangement links TRBV18 to TRBJ1-2, with TRBD1 identical over 10 bases. CDR1 KGHSH and CDR2 LQKENI come from the germline V gene. Unmatched junction bases numbered 9, after V lost 3 bases and J lost 2 bases. The CDR3 extends over 17 amino acids. CDR3 sequence (DNA): TGTGCCAGCTCACCCCCGGGACAGGGGACTGGAAACTATGGCTACACCTTC. Its protein product is CASSPPGQGTGNYGYTF.

The chain uses TRBV27 and TRBJ1-6; no firm D call. The V gene's germline CDR1 is MNHEY and CDR2 SMNVEV (reference sequence). Trimming cost V 6 bases and J 0 bases, with 6 bases left between them. This CDR3 is built from 14 residues. The DNA of the CDR3 is TGTGCCAGCAGGCCGAGCTCCTATAATTCACCCCTCCACTTT. Amino acids: CASRPSSYNSPLHF.

The chain is built from TRBV11-2 and TRBJ1-4; D is unclear. Germline loops: CDR1 SGHAT, CDR2 FQNNGV. V lost 5 bases and J 7 bases, leaving 11 bases between the germline ends. The CDR3 is 13 residues long. The CDR3 loop reads CASSLEASEKLFF. DNA for the CDR3: TGTGCCAGCAGCCTGGAGGCCAGTGAAAAACTGTTTTTT.

The rearrangement links TRBV4-1 to TRBJ1-2; TRBD1 is a possible D gene (6 bases). The CDR3 runs to 14 residues. Trimming stripped 4 bases from V and 2 bases from J, with 11 bases between. Germline lookup yields CDR1 MGHRA and CDR2 YSYEKL. The CDR3 sequence: CASSLPDSNYGYTF. The CDR3 DNA reads as TGCGCCAGCAGCCTTCCGGACAGCAACTATGGCTACACCTTC.

Only one count was recorded for this clone. The J gene is TRBJ2-6, the V gene TRBV25-1; possibly TRBD1 for D (6 bases). The germline gives CDR1 MGHDK, CDR2 SYGVNS. Trimming stripped 4 bases from V and 2 bases from J, with 9 bases between. The CDR3 is 15 residues long. The CDR3 nucleotides are TGTGCCAGCAGTGGACAGGCCGCTGGGGCCAACGTCCTGACTTTC. It specifies CASSGQAAGANVLTF. Full variable domain (outside the CDR3, taken from reference TRBV25-1 and TRBJ2-6): EADIYQTPRYLVIGTGKKITLECSQTMGHDKMYWYQQDPGMELHLIHYSYGVNSTEKGDLSSESTVSRIRTEHFPLTLESARPSHTSQYLCASSGQAAGANVLTFGAGSRLTVL.

The J gene is TRBJ2-5, the V gene TRBV20-1; D gene ambiguous. Germline V gene sequence: CDR1 DFQATT, CDR2 SNEGSKA (reference sequence). The CDR3 totals 11 residues. Trimming cost V 1 base and J 9 bases, with 9 bases left between them. DNA for the CDR3: TGCAGTGCTAGAGTGACGAGCGCCCAGTACTTC. Encoded protein: CSARVTSAQYF.

V and J are TRBV2 and TRBJ1-4, with D unresolved. Trimming shortened V by 5 bases and J by 0 bases, and 7 bases separated the two germline ends. This CDR3 spans 14 amino acids. The germline V gene encodes CDR1 SNHLY and CDR2 FYNNEI. This chain's CDR3 is CASSYISTNEKLFF. The DNA of the CDR3 is TGTGCCAGCAGTTACATCTCAACTAATGAAAAACTGTTTTTT.

The chain recombines TRBV27 with TRBJ2-3; TRBD2 matches at 10 bases. The CDR3 totals 17 residues. Germline CDR1 MNHEY, CDR2 SMNVEV (reference sequence). V trimming: 2 bases; J trimming: 3 bases; junction bases outside the gene matches: 8. The CDR3 bases are TGTGCCAGCAGTTTACGCTTAGCGGGGGGCTGGACAGATACGCAGTATTTT. Translation: CASSLRLAGGWTDTQYF.

This chain uses TRBV7-3 with TRBJ1-4; 7 nucleotides agree with TRBD1. Germline CDR1 is SGHTA and CDR2 is FQGTGA. The CDR3 is 13 amino acids. Losses at the gene ends were 4 bases for V and 10 bases for J; bases not matched to a gene: 6. This CDR3 reads CASSSHQGGKLFF. The DNA of the CDR3 is TGTGCCAGCAGCTCCCACCAGGGGGGAAAACTGTTTTTT.

The chain is built from TRBV6-5 and TRBJ1-2; TRBD1 might be the D (6 bases). Germline V gives CDR1 MNHEY, CDR2 SVGAGI. V gave up 0 bases and J gave up 6 bases, with 14 bases separating them. The CDR3 has 15 residues. In DNA, the CDR3 is TGTGCCAGCAGTTACTCGATGGTAGGGGGAGATGGCTACACCTTC. Translation: CASSYSMVGGDGYTF.

This sequence joins TRBV15 and TRBJ2-1; TRBD2 agrees at 11 bases. The CDR3 spans 16 residues. The J segment lost 8 bases and the V segment lost 0 bases, leaving 6 bases of the junction unmatched. In germline, CDR1 is LNHNV, CDR2 YYDKDF (reference sequence). The DNA for the CDR3 is TGTGCCACCAGCAGAGAGACTAGCGGGGCTGCCGATGAGCAGTTCTTC. Its protein is CATSRETSGAADEQFF.

V is TRBV14 and J is TRBJ2-2, with a possible D match to TRBD2 (5 bases). From germline, CDR1 is SGHDN and CDR2 FVKESK. The CDR3 length is 18 residues. V was clipped by 5 bases and J by 2 bases, with 21 bases between them. As DNA, the CDR3 is TGTGCCAGCAGCACCGTTTTGGCTACTCGGGAAAACACCGGGGAGCTGTTTTTT. Its translation: CASSTVLATRENTGELFF.

The chain employs TRBV2 and TRBJ1-5; possible D gene TRBD1, 6 bases. Germline loops: CDR1 SNHLY, CDR2 FYNNEI. The V gene lost 2 bases and the J gene lost 6 bases, with 11 bases spanning the gap. The CDR3 has 14 amino acids. The CDR3 is CASSERGARQPQHF. In DNA form, the CDR3 reads TGTGCCAGCAGTGAACGGGGGGCTCGTCAGCCCCAGCATTTT. The variable domain in full, with the rest retrieved from reference TRBV2 and TRBJ1-5, is EPEVTQTPSHQVTQMGQEVILRCVPISNHLYFYWYRQILGQKVEFLVSFYNNEISEKSEIFDDQFSVERPDGSNFTLKIRSTKLEDSAMYFCASSERGARQPQHFGDGTRLSIL.

This chain links TRBV18 with TRBJ1-3; D unclear. Trimming removed 0 bases at V and 0 bases at J, with 9 bases between. Germline V gene sequence: CDR1 KGHSH, CDR2 LQKENI. This CDR3 is built from 16 residues. The CDR3 bases are TGTGCCAGCTCACCACCTACGGGGAGCTCTGGAAACACCATATATTTT. The encoded protein is CASSPPTGSSGNTIYF.

The chain links TRBV4-1 to TRBJ2-3, with TRBD2 matching over 9 bases. With 1 base clipped from V and 4 bases from J, the junction kept 3 bases outside the gene matches. The CDR3 runs 15 residues. Germline values: CDR1 MGHRA, CDR2 YSYEKL. In DNA, the CDR3 is TGCGCCAGCAGCCAAGTGGGCGGGGGGGCAGATACGCAGTATTTT. Protein sequence: CASSQVGGGADTQYF.

The chain carries TRBV6-5 and TRBJ2-3, with 7 nucleotides matching TRBD2. V shed 2 bases and J 2 bases; nucleotides not matched to a gene: 4. Germline lookup yields CDR1 MNHEY and CDR2 SVGAGI. This CDR3 contains 15 residues. The CDR3 sequence: CASSYGGGITDTQYF. CDR3 coding DNA: TGTGCCAGCAGTTACGGGGGGGGGATCACAGATACGCAGTATTTT.